The source of this T cell receptor beta chain is a study of blood T cell repertoires in COVID-19. As for the study in general: COVID-19 samples collected from the United States, Italy and Spain covered acute and convalescent phases. Sample material is recorded as cDNA or gDNA derived from T cells, B-cell-depleted T cells, or PBMCs.

Source study methods: Reference gene primer amplification yielded estimated nucleated cell counts. Here immunoSEQ multiplex PCR was the method, and the copy in TCRdb shows in-frame clones only, minus some. The V and J calls and clone size come from that table; D and trimming were worked out from the DNA. In the table there are 65,000 to 90,000 clones, approximately 90% of which are singletons. This CDR3 is 18 amino acids long. Sequenced input: peripheral blood. The rearrangement joins TRBV21-1 to TRBJ1-3. TRBV21-1 is assigned pseudogene status. This receptor was identified in a woman aged 45-59 years with active or convalescent COVID-19. The CDR3 bases are TGTGCCAGCAGCCGCCCCCGGGGGAAGACGGGAGGAGGAAACACCATATATTTT. It is translated as CASSRPRGKTGGGNTIYF.